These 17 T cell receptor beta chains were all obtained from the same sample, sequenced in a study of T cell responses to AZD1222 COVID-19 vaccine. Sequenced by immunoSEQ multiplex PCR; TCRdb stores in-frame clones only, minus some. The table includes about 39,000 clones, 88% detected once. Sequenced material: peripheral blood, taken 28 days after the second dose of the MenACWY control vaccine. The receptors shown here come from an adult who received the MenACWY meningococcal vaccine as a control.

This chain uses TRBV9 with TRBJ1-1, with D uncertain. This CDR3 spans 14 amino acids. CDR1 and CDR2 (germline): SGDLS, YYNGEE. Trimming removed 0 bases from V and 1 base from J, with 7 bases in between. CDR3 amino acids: CASSVAPGNTEAFF. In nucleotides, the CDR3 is TGTGCCAGCAGCGTAGCCCCTGGGAACACTGAAGCTTTCTTT.

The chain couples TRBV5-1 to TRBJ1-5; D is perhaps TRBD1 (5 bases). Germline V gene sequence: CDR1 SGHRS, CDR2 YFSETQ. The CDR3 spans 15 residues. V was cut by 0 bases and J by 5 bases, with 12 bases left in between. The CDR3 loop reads CASSLAGEVHQPQHF. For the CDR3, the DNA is TGCGCCAGCAGCTTGGCGGGGGAGGTTCATCAGCCCCAGCATTTT.

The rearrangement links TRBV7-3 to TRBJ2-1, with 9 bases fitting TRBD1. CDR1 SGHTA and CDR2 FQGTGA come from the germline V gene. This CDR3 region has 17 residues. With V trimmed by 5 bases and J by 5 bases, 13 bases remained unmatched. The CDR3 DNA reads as TGTGCCAGCAGCACCCGCGTGGGGACAGGGTCACACAATGAGCAGTTCTTC. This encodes CASSTRVGTGSHNEQFF.

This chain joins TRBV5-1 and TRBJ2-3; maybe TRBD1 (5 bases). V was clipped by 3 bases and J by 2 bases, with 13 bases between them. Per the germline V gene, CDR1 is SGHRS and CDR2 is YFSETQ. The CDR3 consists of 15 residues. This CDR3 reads CASSYTGGNTDTQYF. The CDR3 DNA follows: TGCGCCAGCAGCTACACAGGTGGGAACACAGATACGCAGTATTTT.

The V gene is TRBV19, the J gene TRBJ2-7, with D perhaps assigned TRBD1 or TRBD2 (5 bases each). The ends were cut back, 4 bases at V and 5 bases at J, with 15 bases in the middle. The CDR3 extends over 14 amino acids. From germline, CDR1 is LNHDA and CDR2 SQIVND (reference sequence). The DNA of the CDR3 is TGTGCCAGTAGTAGGTGGCAGGGAGACCACGAGCAGTACTTC. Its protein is CASSRWQGDHEQYF. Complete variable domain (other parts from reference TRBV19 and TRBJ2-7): DGGITQSPKYLFRKEGQNVTLSCEQNLNHDAMYWYRQDPGQGLRLIYYSQIVNDFQKGDIAEGYSVSREKKESFPLTVTSAQKNPTAFYLCASSRWQGDHEQYFGPGTRLTVT.

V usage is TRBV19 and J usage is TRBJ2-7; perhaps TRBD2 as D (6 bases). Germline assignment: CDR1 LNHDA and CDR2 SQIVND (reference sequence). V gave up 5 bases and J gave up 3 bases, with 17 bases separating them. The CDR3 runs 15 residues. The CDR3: CASSFELAQNYEQYF. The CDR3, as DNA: TGTGCCAGTAGTTTCGAACTAGCCCAAAACTACGAGCAGTACTTC.

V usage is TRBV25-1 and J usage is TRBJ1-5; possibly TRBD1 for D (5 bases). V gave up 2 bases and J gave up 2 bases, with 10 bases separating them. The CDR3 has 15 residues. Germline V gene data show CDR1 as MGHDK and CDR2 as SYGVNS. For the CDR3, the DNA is TGTGCCAGCAGTGAAGAGGGGTTGGGCAATCAGCCCCAGCATTTT. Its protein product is CASSEEGLGNQPQHF.

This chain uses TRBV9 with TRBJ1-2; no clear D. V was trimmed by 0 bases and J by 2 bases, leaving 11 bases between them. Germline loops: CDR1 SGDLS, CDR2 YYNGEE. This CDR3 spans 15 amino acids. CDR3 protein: CASSVDPGSNYGYTF. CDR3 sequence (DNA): TGTGCCAGCAGCGTAGATCCAGGATCCAACTATGGCTACACCTTC.

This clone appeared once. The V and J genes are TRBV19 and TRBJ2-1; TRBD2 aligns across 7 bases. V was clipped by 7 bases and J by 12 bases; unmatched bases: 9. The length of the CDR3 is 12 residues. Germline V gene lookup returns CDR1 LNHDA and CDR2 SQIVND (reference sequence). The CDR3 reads CASTYPPGGQFF. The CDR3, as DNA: TGTGCCAGTACCTACCCCCCGGGAGGGCAGTTCTTC. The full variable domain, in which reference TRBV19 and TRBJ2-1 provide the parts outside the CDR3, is DGGITQSPKYLFRKEGQNVTLSCEQNLNHDAMYWYRQDPGQGLRLIYYSQIVNDFQKGDIAEGYSVSREKKESFPLTVTSAQKNPTAFYLCASTYPPGGQFFGPGTRLTVL.

CDR3 in amino acids: CATQGLMNTEAFF. CDR3 sequence (DNA): TGTGCCACCCAGGGGCTTATGAACACTGAAGCTTTCTTT. The genes are TRBV25-1 and TRBJ1-1; a weak D match, TRBD1 (6 bases). The CDR3 contains 13 residues. CDR1 MGHDK and CDR2 SYGVNS come from the germline V gene. V was pared by 10 bases and J by 0 bases, with 12 bases between.

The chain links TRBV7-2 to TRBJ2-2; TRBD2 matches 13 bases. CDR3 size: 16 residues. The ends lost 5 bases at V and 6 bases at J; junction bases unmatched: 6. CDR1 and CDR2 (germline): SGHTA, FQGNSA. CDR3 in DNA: TGTGCCAGCAGCCCCTTACTAGCGGGAGGGTCCGGGGAGCTGTTTTTT. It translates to CASSPLLAGGSGELFF.

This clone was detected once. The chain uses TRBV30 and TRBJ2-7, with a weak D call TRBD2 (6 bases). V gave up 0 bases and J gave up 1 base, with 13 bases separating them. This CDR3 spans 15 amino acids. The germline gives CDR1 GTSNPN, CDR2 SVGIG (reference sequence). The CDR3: CAWSVGGKKSYEQYF. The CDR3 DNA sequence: TGTGCCTGGAGTGTGGGAGGTAAGAAGTCCTACGAGCAGTACTTC.

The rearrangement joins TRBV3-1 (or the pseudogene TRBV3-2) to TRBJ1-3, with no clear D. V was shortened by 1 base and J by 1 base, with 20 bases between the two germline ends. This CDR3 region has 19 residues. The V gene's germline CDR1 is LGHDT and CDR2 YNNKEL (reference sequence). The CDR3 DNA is TGTGCCAGCAGCCAAGTGAGCAGGCGGGGTCTAGCATCTGGAAACACCATATATTTT. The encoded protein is CASSQVSRRGLASGNTIYF.

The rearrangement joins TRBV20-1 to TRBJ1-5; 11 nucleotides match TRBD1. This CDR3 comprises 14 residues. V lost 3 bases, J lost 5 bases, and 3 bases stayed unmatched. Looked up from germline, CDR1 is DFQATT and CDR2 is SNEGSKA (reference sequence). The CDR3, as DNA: TGCAGTGCTAGTTGGACAGGGGGCGATCAGCCCCAGCATTTT. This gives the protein CSASWTGGDQPQHF.

CDR3 nucleotides: TGTGCCACCAGTGAAAACACCTGGACCACCCAGGGAGAGACCCAGTACTTC. Its translation: CATSENTWTTQGETQYF. V is TRBV24-1 and J is TRBJ2-5; D is perhaps TRBD1 (5 bases). The CDR3 is 17 residues long. Germline V gene sequence: CDR1 KGHDR, CDR2 SFDVKD. V was cut by 4 bases and J by 4 bases, with 21 bases left in between.

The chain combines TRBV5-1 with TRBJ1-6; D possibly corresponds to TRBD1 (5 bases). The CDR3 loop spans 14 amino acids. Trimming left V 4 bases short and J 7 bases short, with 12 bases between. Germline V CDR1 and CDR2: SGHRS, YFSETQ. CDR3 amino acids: CASSTSTGNSPLHF. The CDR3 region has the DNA TGCGCCAGCAGCACAAGCACAGGCAATTCACCCCTCCACTTT. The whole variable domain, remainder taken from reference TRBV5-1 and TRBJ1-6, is KAGVTQTPRYLIKTRGQQVTLSCSPISGHRSVSWYQQTPGQGLQFLFEYFSETQRNKGNFPGRFSGRQFSNSRSEMNVSTLELGDSALYLCASSTSTGNSPLHFGNGTRLTVT.

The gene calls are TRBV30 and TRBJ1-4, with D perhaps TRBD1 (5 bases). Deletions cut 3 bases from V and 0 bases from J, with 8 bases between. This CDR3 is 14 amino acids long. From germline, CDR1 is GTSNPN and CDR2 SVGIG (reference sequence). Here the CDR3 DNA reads TGTGCCTGGAGGGGACCCGCAACTAATGAAAAACTGTTTTTT. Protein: CAWRGPATNEKLFF.